Presented here are 21 T cell receptor beta chains from one specimen sequenced in a study of tumor-infiltrating lymphocytes in primary liver carcinoma. The source material, roughly 20-31 mg of unsorted bulk tissue, was used to co-extract RNA and DNA. Priming with a constant-region primer yielded TCR beta cDNA from roughly 0.45 ug total RNA. What produced the TCR beta libraries was three nested multiplex PCR rounds using slightly modified ARM-PCR. TRBV1-TRBV30 forward and Cbeta reverse primers drove the first two roughly 10-cycle rounds. From the multiplex PCR reads, TCRdb called clonotypes with MiXCR, one entry per CDR3 protein. The sample comprises fewer than 150,000 distinct CDR3 sequences, 55% to 75% of which are singletons, and around 9.3% rests with the top ten. Sequenced input: liver tumor tissue from sampling region 1. Subset here: tumor region T1, superior pole. All receptors derive from a woman aged 55-70 years with primary liver carcinoma and hepatitis B virus infection.

The table lists this clonotype with many counts. The chain employs TRBV7-8 and TRBJ2-1; D call uncertain. Germline CDR1 and CDR2: SGHVS and FQNEAQ. The V and J ends lost 1 base and 8 bases respectively, with 9 bases between them. The CDR3 covers 13 residues. Written as DNA, the CDR3 is TGTGCCAGCAGCTTAGACTTAGCCGATGAGCAGTTCTTC. Translating it yields CASSLDLADEQFF.

About this clonotype itself: A much larger clone sits a single nucleotide away, making a read error possible. The chain links TRBV5-1 to TRBJ1-2; D perhaps matches TRBD1 (5 bases). V shed 4 bases and J shed 4 bases, with 17 bases lying between them. From germline, CDR1 is SGHRS and CDR2 YFSETQ. The CDR3 is 15 residues long. CDR3: CASSPGDPQAYGYTF. For the CDR3, the DNA is TGCGCCAGCAGCCCGGGGGACCCACAAGCCTATGGCTACACCTTC.

V is TRBV11-2 and J is TRBJ2-7; tentatively, D is TRBD2 (6 bases). The CDR3 is 12 residues long. The V gene's germline CDR1 is SGHAT and CDR2 FQNNGV. V was shortened by 4 bases and J by 4 bases, with 8 bases between the two germline ends. In nucleotides, the CDR3 is TGTGCCAGCAGCTGGACTACTTACGAGCAGTACTTC. Translating it yields CASSWTTYEQYF.

Regarding this clonotype: One end of the junction is discordant with germline, which a read error may explain. CDR3 region: CASSARTGTTGASVLTF. CDR3 DNA sequence: TGTGCCAGCAGCGCCAGGACAGGGACTACTGGGGCCAGCGTCCTGACTTTC. The rearrangement links TRBV11-1 to TRBJ2-6; TRBD1 is a possible D gene (8 bases). The CDR3 totals 17 residues. CDR1 is SGHAT, CDR2 FQDESV, per germline (reference sequence).

This clonotype occurred a few times. The conserved closing phenylalanine or tryptophan is absent in this CDR3, likely reflecting a read error. The chain recombines TRBV11-3 with TRBJ2-5; D unresolved. In germline, CDR1 is SGHNT, CDR2 YENEEA. The CDR3 contains 14 residues. The CDR3 region has the DNA TGCGCCAGCAGCTTAGATGGGTCCCAAGAGACCCAGTACTTA. As protein: CASSLDGSQETQYL.

A note on this clonotype: It may be a read error: a sequence one base away is much more abundant. This chain connects TRBV6-6 to TRBJ1-3, with D possibly matching TRBD1 (5 bases). Germline CDR1 MNHNY, CDR2 SVGAGI (reference sequence). The CDR3 consists of 15 residues. V was cut by 0 bases and J by 7 bases, with 13 bases left in between. The CDR3 reads CASSYSRGRVNTIYF. CDR3 nucleotides: TGTGCCAGCAGTTACTCGAGGGGCAGGGTTAACACCATATATTTT.

This clonotype appeared a single time. An end of the junction differs from the germline gene, which may be a read error. This chain links TRBV11-2 with TRBJ1-1; 7 bases agree with TRBD1. The germline V gene encodes CDR1 SGHAT and CDR2 FQNNGV. CDR3 size: 19 residues. CDR3: CTSSRDLTGMGRANTEAFF. For the CDR3, the DNA is TGTACCAGCAGCCGTGATTTGACAGGGATGGGGAGGGCGAACACTGAAGCTTTCTTT.

The rearrangement uses TRBV12-3 or TRBV12-4 and TRBJ2-1; unclear D gene. The CDR3 totals 12 residues. The V gene lost 5 bases and the J gene lost 7 bases, with 9 bases spanning the gap. The CDR3 sequence: CASSVRVNEQFF. The CDR3 nucleotides are TGTGCCAGCAGTGTACGTGTGAATGAGCAGTTCTTC.

This clonotype was counted once. Relative to the germline gene, one junction end is altered; a read error may explain this. The gene calls are TRBV30 and TRBJ1-2; maybe TRBD1 (6 bases). The CDR3 loop spans 15 amino acids. CDR1 GTSNPN and CDR2 SVGIG come from the germline V gene (reference sequence). CDR3 nucleotide sequence: TGCGCCTGGAAACCCGGACAGCTCAGGGGCGATGGCTACACCTTC. It encodes CAWKPGQLRGDGYTF.

CDR3 sequence reads: CASCDTLSRSINEQFF. CDR3 nucleotides: TGCGCCAGCTGCGATACCCTCTCGCGTTCGATAAATGAGCAGTTCTTC. V is TRBV10-1 and J is TRBJ2-1, with no clear D. Germline V gene data show CDR1 as WNHNN and CDR2 as SYGVQD (reference sequence). The CDR3 is 16 amino acids. Trimming left V 8 bases short and J 7 bases short, with 24 bases between.

This clonotype was observed a single time. This may be a read error, as it is one base from a much larger clone. The CDR3 DNA is TGTGCCAGCAGTTTTTCCGGGACTAGCGATCAAGAGACCCAGTACTTC. Protein sequence: CASSFSGTSDQETQYF. This chain joins TRBV6-5 and TRBJ2-5; 10 bases fit TRBD2. CDR3 length equals 16 residues. Losses at the gene ends were 4 bases for V and 2 bases for J; bases not matched to a gene: 7. Germline values: CDR1 MNHEY, CDR2 SVGAGI.

Ten or more counts support this clonotype. The rearrangement links TRBV6-5 to TRBJ1-2; tentatively, D is TRBD1 (6 bases). Deletions cut 5 bases from V and 2 bases from J, with 21 bases between. CDR1 is MNHEY, CDR2 SVGAGI, per germline. CDR3 length: 17 residues. The CDR3 bases are TGTGCCAGCAGTCCCGCGGGGGGGCAGGGTCTAAACTATGGCTACACCTTC. Protein: CASSPAGGQGLNYGYTF.

Points on this clonotype: At one end the junction does not follow the germline gene, possibly because of a read error. The chain employs TRBV6-5 and TRBJ1-4; D ambiguous. The CDR3 is 14 amino acids. Germline assignment: CDR1 MNHEY and CDR2 SVGAGI. The DNA of the CDR3 is TGTGCCAGTAGTTGGTCAGCAACTAATGAAAAACTGTTTTTT. This gives the protein CASSWSATNEKLFF.

With regard to this clonotype: Germline is not matched at one junction end, which may reflect a read error. For the CDR3, the DNA is TGTGCCAGGAGCTTAGGTAGCGGGAGCGCCTCTTACATTCAGTACTTC. Its translation is CARSLGSGSASYIQYF. The chain has TRBV11-2 and TRBJ2-4; 9 bases line up with TRBD2. There are 16 residues in the CDR3. Germline V lookup: CDR1 SGHAT, CDR2 FQNNGV.

As concerns this clonotype: As the CDR3 is not closed by the conserved phenylalanine or tryptophan, this likely results from a read error. The V gene is TRBV10-1, the J gene TRBJ2-3; D perhaps matches TRBD2 (7 bases). The CDR3 is made up of 14 amino acids. Germline values: CDR1 WNHNN, CDR2 SYGVQD (reference sequence). V was shortened by 4 bases and J by 3 bases, with 11 bases between the two germline ends. CDR3 nucleotide sequence: TGCGCCAGCAGTGGGGGGGGCGCAACAGATACGCAGTATTAT. This gives the protein CASSGGGATDTQYY.

As regards this clonotype: Being one base from a much bigger clone, this may be a read error. The chain recombines TRBV6-2 or TRBV6-3 with TRBJ2-7, with TRBD1 identical over 9 bases. The CDR3 contains 15 residues. The ends lost 10 bases at V and 5 bases at J; junction bases unmatched: 15. Germline V lookup: CDR1 MNHEY, CDR2 SVGEGT. This CDR3 reads CATIPPGQGRHEQYF. In nucleotides, the CDR3 is TGTGCCACCATCCCGCCCGGACAGGGGAGGCACGAGCAGTACTTC.

As for this clonotype: One end of the junction fails to match germline, which may point to a read error. The rearrangement joins TRBV11-3 to TRBJ2-5; 8 bases match TRBD2. In germline, CDR1 is SGHNT, CDR2 YENEEA. The CDR3 is made up of 13 amino acids. As DNA, the CDR3 is TGTGCCAACAGCTCTACGGGAGGGGAGACCCAGTACTTC. This gives the protein CANSSTGGETQYF.

Turning to this clonotype: This sequence may be a read error, since a much larger clone differs from it by one base. This rearrangement joins TRBV6-5 to TRBJ2-5; D is undetermined. Per germline, CDR1 MNHEY and CDR2 SVGAGI. This CDR3 has 15 residues. Trimming pared 0 bases from V and 4 bases from J, leaving 12 bases between. CDR3 region: CASSYSPLGRETQYF. The CDR3 coding sequence is TGTGCCAGCAGTTACTCTCCTCTAGGGCGAGAGACCCAGTACTTC.

Concerning this clonotype itself: The conserved phenylalanine or tryptophan normally closing the CDR3 is absent here, so this likely arose from a read error. The genes are TRBV6-6 and TRBJ2-1; D uncertain. The CDR3 consists of 13 residues. Germline CDR1 MNHNY, CDR2 SVGAGI (reference sequence). The chain's CDR3 is CANSYLANNEQFL. DNA for the CDR3: TGTGCCAACAGTTACCTCGCTAATAATGAGCAGTTCCTC.

In regard to this clonotype: One base away lies a much larger clone, so this may be a sequencing read error. The CDR3 reads CSVSMGGTNEKLFF. CDR3 DNA sequence: TGCAGCGTATCCATGGGGGGAACTAATGAAAAACTGTTTTTT. The rearrangement joins TRBV29-1 to TRBJ1-4; tentative D call: TRBD1 (5 bases). Germline CDR1 and CDR2: SQVTM and ANQGSEA. The CDR3 loop spans 14 amino acids. V was cut by 6 bases and J by 1 base, with 12 bases left in between.

This clonotype was seen ten or more times. This chain links TRBV11-2 with TRBJ2-1; 10 bases agree with TRBD1. V dropped 2 bases and J dropped 2; count of bases not matched to a gene: 3. Germline lookup yields CDR1 SGHAT and CDR2 FQNNGV. This CDR3 contains 16 residues. The CDR3 region is CASSLLGTGAYNEQFF. The CDR3 nucleotides read TGTGCCAGCAGCTTACTAGGGACAGGGGCCTACAATGAGCAGTTCTTC. The whole variable domain, remainder taken from reference TRBV11-2 and TRBJ2-1, is EAGVAQSPRYKIIEKRQSVAFWCNPISGHATLYWYQQILGQGPKLLIQFQNNGVVDDSQLPKDRFSAERLKGVDSTLKIQPAKLEDSAVYLCASSLLGTGAYNEQFFGPGTRLTVL.